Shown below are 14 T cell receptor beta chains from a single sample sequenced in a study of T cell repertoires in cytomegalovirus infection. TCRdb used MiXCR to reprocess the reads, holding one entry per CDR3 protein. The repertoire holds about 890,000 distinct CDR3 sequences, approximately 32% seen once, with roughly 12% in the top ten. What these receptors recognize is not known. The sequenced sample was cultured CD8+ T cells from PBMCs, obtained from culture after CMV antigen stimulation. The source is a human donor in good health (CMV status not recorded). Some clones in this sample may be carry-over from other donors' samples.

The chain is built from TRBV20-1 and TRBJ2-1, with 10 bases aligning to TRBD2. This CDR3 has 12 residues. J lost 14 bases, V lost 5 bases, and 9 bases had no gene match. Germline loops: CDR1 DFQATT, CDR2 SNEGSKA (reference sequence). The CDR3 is CSAPIAGGLEFF. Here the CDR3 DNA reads TGCAGTGCTCCTATAGCGGGGGGCTTAGAGTTCTTC.

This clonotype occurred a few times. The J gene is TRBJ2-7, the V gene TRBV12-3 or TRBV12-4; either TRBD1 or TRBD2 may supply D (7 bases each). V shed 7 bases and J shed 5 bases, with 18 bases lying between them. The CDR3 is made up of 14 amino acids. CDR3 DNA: TGTGCCAGCAACTTGGGGGCAGGGGGGGACGAGCAGTACTTC. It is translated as CASNLGAGGDEQYF.

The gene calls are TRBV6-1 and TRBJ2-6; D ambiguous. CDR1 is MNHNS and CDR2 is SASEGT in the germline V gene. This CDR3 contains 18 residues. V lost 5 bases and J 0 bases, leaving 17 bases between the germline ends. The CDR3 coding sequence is TGTGCCAGCAGTCCAAAGTGGAGACGGTCCTCTGGGGCCAACGTCCTGACTTTC. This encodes CASSPKWRRSSGANVLTF.

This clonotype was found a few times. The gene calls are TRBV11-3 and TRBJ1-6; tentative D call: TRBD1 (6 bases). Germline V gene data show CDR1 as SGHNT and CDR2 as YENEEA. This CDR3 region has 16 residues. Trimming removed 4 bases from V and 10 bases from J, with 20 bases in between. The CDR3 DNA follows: TGTGCCAGCAGCTGCGACCTAGGGGGGGATAGATCACCCCTCCACTTT. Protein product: CASSCDLGGDRSPLHF.

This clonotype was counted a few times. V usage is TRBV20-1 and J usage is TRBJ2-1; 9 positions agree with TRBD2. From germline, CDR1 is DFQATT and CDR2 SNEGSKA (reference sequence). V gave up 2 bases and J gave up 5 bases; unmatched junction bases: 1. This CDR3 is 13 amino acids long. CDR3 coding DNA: TGCAGTGCTAGACCTAGCGGGGACAATGAGCAGTTCTTC. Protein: CSARPSGDNEQFF.

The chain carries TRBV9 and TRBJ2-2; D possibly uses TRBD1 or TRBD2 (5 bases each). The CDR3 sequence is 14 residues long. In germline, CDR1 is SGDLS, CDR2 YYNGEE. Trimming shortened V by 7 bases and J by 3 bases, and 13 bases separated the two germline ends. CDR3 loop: CASRDGDDTGELFF. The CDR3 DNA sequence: TGTGCCAGCCGAGATGGGGACGACACCGGGGAGCTGTTTTTT.

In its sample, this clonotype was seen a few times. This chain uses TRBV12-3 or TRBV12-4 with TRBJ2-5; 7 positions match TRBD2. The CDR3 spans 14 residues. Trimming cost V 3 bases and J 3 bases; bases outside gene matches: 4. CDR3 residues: CASSFGGIKETQYF. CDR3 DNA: TGTGCCAGCAGTTTCGGGGGGATCAAAGAGACCCAGTACTTC.

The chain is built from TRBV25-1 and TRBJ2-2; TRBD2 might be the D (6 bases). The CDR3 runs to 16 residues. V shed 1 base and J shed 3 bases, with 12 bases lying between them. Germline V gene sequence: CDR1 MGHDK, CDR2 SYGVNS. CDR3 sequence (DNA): TGTGCCAGCAGTGAATGGAGGAGGGGCTACACCGGGGAGCTGTTTTTT. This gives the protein CASSEWRRGYTGELFF. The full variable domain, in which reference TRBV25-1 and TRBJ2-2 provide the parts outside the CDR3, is EADIYQTPRYLVIGTGKKITLECSQTMGHDKMYWYQQDPGMELHLIHYSYGVNSTEKGDLSSESTVSRIRTEHFPLTLESARPSHTSQYLCASSEWRRGYTGELFFGEGSRLTVL.

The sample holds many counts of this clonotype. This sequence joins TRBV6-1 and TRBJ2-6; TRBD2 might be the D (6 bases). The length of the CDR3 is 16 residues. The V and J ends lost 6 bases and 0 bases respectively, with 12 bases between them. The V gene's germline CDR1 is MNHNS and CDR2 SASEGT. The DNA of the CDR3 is TGTGCCAGCAGCAGCGGGCCAGGCTCTGGGGCCAACGTCCTGACTTTC. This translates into CASSSGPGSGANVLTF.

Here the CDR3 DNA reads TGTGCCAGCAGGCCCGCGGGCCTCAGAGGATACACCGGGGAGCTGTTTTTT. It yields the protein CASRPAGLRGYTGELFF. The gene calls are TRBV2 and TRBJ2-2, with a tentative D call TRBD2 (5 bases). The germline gives CDR1 SNHLY, CDR2 FYNNEI. V was clipped by 6 bases and J by 3 bases, with 20 bases between them. CDR3 length equals 17 residues.

The CDR3 spells CASSLEVGYEQYF. In DNA form, the CDR3 reads TGTGCCAGCAGCTTGGAGGTGGGCTACGAGCAGTACTTC. This rearrangement joins TRBV11-1 to TRBJ2-7; D is perhaps TRBD2 (5 bases). Trimming left V 3 bases short and J 3 bases short, with 9 bases between. CDR1 is SGHAT, CDR2 FQDESV, per germline (reference sequence). CDR3 length: 13 amino acids. The full variable domain, completed using reference TRBV11-1 and TRBJ2-7, is EAEVAQSPRYKITEKSQAVAFWCDPISGHATLYWYRQILGQGPELLVQFQDESVVDDSQLPKDRFSAERLKGVDSTLKIQPAELGDSAMYLCASSLEVGYEQYFGPGTRLTVT.

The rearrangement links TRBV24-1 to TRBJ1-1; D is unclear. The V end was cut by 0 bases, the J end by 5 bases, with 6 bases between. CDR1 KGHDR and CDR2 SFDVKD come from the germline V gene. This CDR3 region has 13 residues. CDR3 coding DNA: TGTGCCACCAGTGATTTGCAAGGGACTGAAGCTTTCTTT. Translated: CATSDLQGTEAFF.

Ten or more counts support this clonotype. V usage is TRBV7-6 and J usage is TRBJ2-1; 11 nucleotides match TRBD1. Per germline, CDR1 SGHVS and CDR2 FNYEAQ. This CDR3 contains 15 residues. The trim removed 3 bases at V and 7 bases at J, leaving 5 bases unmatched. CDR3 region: CASSLAGTGGNEQFF. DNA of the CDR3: TGTGCCAGCAGCTTGGCCGGGACAGGGGGGAATGAGCAGTTCTTC.

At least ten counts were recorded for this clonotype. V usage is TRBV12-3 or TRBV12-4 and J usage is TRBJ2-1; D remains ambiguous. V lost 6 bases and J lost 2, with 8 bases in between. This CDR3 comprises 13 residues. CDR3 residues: CASSLLAYNEQFF. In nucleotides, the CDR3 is TGTGCCAGCAGCCTTTTAGCCTACAATGAGCAGTTCTTC.